The present T cell receptor beta chain was sequenced within a study of blood T cell repertoires in COVID-19. Background on the study: PBMCs, B-cell-depleted T cells, or T cells provided the cDNA or gDNA that made up the material.

Original data processing: The assay estimated nucleated cells by amplifying reference gene primers. Produced via immunoSEQ multiplex PCR; TCRdb's table is partial and in-frame only. The D gene and trimming were derived from the DNA, and the V and J assignments and clone size from that table. The sample shows fewer than 200,000 clones, roughly 89% of them seen only once. V was shortened by 4 bases and J by 2 bases, with 5 bases between the two germline ends. CDR1 DFQATT and CDR2 SNEGSKA come from the germline V gene (reference sequence). The CDR3 runs 11 residues. Those enrolled, adults aged about 18 to 89 years, came from 25 or so US areas. Before they entered the study, exposed participants had met a COVID-19 case within 2 weeks.

The receptor's source is a woman aged 25 to 45 who had been exposed to COVID-19. What was sequenced was PBMCs or T cells enriched from blood (not recorded which). The chain carries TRBV20-1 and TRBJ1-2; D is uncertain. In DNA, the CDR3 is TGCAGTGCTATGAGGAACTATGGCTACACCTTC. It yields the protein CSAMRNYGYTF.